The present T cell receptor (beta chain) was sequenced within a study of T cell repertoires in cytomegalovirus infection. The wider study: A matching HLA type, together with CMV infection, was signaled by public TCR beta signatures.

Study observations and caveats: Predominance within the ex vivo response was attributable to HLA-C-restricted CMV-specific TCR beta clonotypes.

TCRdb processed the reads anew with MiXCR; each CDR3 protein has one entry. Among about half a million distinct CDR3 sequences listed, roughly 46% were seen once. On this clonotype itself: The target antigen is unknown.

The CDR3 loop spans 12 amino acids. Per the germline V gene, CDR1 is DFQATT and CDR2 is SNEGSKA (reference sequence). V gave up 0 bases and J gave up 4 bases, with 1 base separating them. V is TRBV20-1 and J is TRBJ2-6; D uncertain. The sequencing here drew on cultured PBMCs, taken from culture after CMV antigen stimulation. This sequence originates from a human donor in good health (CMV status not recorded). Some clones in this sample may be carry-over from other donors' samples. The CDR3 region is CSAREGANVLTF. CDR3 sequence (DNA): TGCAGTGCTAGAGAGGGGGCCAACGTCCTGACTTTC.